A selection of T cell receptor beta chains follows, all from one sample in a study of T cell responses to AZD1222 COVID-19 vaccine. This table comes from immunoSEQ multiplex PCR, and its TCRdb copy is limited to in-frame clones, with some not included. This table has approximately 300,000 clones, almost 95% appearing once. The input for sequencing was peripheral blood, taken 28 days after the second AZD1222 dose. The source is an adult who received the AZD1222 COVID-19 vaccine. CDR3s include the opening cysteine and the closing phenylalanine or tryptophan. The order of the fields is D gene, J gene, V gene, clone size, CDR3 protein, CDR3 DNA. D genes are given only for firm matches. Only some rows state a clone size, as once, few, many or a class for expanded clones.

>TRBD1|TRBJ2-5|TRBV24-1|-
CATSDLRQGGETQYF
TGTGCCACCAGTGATTTGAGACAGGGGGGGGAGACCCAGTACTTC
>-|TRBJ1-1|TRBV7-9|-
CASTPSGRPGTEAFF
TGTGCCAGCACCCCCTCGGGGAGGCCGGGCACTGAAGCTTTCTTT
>-|TRBJ1-2|TRBV28|-
CASSRRGSNYGYTF
TGTGCCAGCAGTCGCAGGGGCTCTAACTATGGCTACACCTTC
>-|TRBJ1-1|TRBV21-1|-
CASSSPGSATEAFF
TGTGCCAGCAGCAGCCCGGGGTCGGCCACTGAAGCTTTCTTT
>-|TRBJ1-2|TRBV4-1|-
CASSQDVAGFVYTF
TGCGCCAGCAGCCAAGATGTGGCAGGGTTCGTCTACACCTTC
>-|TRBJ2-3|TRBV4-1|-
CASSATSTDTQYF
TGCGCCAGCTCTGCTACTAGCACAGATACGCAGTATTTT
>TRBD1|TRBJ2-7|TRBV7-4|-
CASSLRAGGKGEQYF
TGTGCCAGCAGCCTAAGGGCAGGGGGCAAGGGCGAGCAGTACTTC
>TRBD2|TRBJ2-1|TRBV7-9|-
CASSPDPSGSIDEQFF
TGTGCCAGCAGTCCCGACCCTAGCGGGAGCATCGATGAGCAGTTCTTC
>-|TRBJ2-6|TRBV14|-
CASSQGTGANVLTF
TGTGCCAGCAGCCAAGGGACTGGGGCCAACGTCCTGACTTTC
>-|TRBJ2-7|TRBV12-3/TRBV12-4|-
CASSFGRSYEQYF
TGTGCCAGCAGTTTTGGCAGATCCTACGAGCAGTACTTC
>-|TRBJ1-3|TRBV19|-
CASSISSSGNTIYF
TGTGCCAGTAGTATTTCGAGCTCTGGAAACACCATATATTTT
>-|TRBJ2-1|TRBV19|-
CASSKESSYNEQFF
TGTGCCAGTAGCAAAGAGAGCTCCTACAATGAGCAGTTCTTC
>-|TRBJ1-2|TRBV5-5|-
CASSLAQGRYTF
TGTGCCAGCAGCTTGGCACAGGGCCGCTACACCTTC
>TRBD2|TRBJ2-7|TRBV7-6|-
CASSPQSAGGSYEQYF
TGTGCCAGCAGCCCGCAGTCAGCGGGAGGCTCCTACGAGCAGTACTTC
>-|TRBJ2-7|TRBV3-1/TRBV3-2|-
CASSQGRAEQYF
TGTGCCAGCAGCCAAGGTAGGGCCGAGCAGTACTTC
>-|TRBJ1-2|TRBV27|once
CASSLEGHYGYTF
TGTGCCAGCAGTTTGGAGGGCCACTATGGCTACACCTTC
>TRBD2|TRBJ2-1|TRBV7-3|-
CASSPLPGLAYNEQFF
TGTGCCAGCAGCCCTCTACCGGGACTAGCATACAATGAGCAGTTCTTC
>-|TRBJ1-5|TRBV19|-
CASRPPPDSNQPQHF
TGTGCCAGTAGACCCCCGCCCGATAGCAATCAGCCCCAGCATTTT
>-|TRBJ2-7|TRBV7-9|once
CASSSFRDLYEQYF
TGTGCCAGCAGCTCCTTCCGGGACCTCTACGAGCAGTACTTC
>-|TRBJ2-1|TRBV6-5|-
CASSSPTSNEQFF
TGTGCCAGCAGCAGCCCAACTTCCAATGAGCAGTTCTTC
>-|TRBJ1-3|TRBV6-1|-
CASSEALGQGRNTIYF
TGTGCCAGCAGTGAAGCGCTCGGGCAGGGAAGGAACACCATATATTTT
>TRBD1|TRBJ1-4|TRBV28|-
CASSGQGAREKLFF
TGTGCCAGCAGTGGACAGGGGGCGCGGGAAAAACTGTTTTTT
>-|TRBJ1-1|TRBV28|-
CASSDLTASEAFF
TGTGCCAGCAGTGACCTCACGGCCTCTGAAGCTTTCTTT
>-|TRBJ1-6|TRBV11-2|-
CASSPRAPNSPLHF
TGTGCCAGCAGCCCCCGGGCCCCTAATTCACCCCTCCACTTT
>-|TRBJ2-5|TRBV3-1/TRBV3-2|-
CASTHLGGETQYF
TGTGCCAGCACCCACCTGGGGGGAGAGACCCAGTACTTC
>TRBD2|TRBJ2-1|TRBV10-3|once
CAISDSSTSGSWDEQFF
TGTGCCATCAGCGACTCATCGACTAGCGGGAGTTGGGATGAGCAGTTCTTC
>-|TRBJ2-3|TRBV10-1|-
CASSESSGITDTQYF
TGCGCCAGCAGTGAGTCATCGGGGATCACAGATACGCAGTATTTT
>-|TRBJ2-1|TRBV28|once
CASSRGSYNEQFF
TGTGCCAGCAGTCGGGGGTCCTACAATGAGCAGTTCTTC
>-|TRBJ1-5|TRBV7-2|-
CASSLVKAGDNQPQHF
TGTGCCAGCAGCTTAGTCAAGGCAGGGGACAATCAGCCCCAGCATTTT
>-|TRBJ1-4|TRBV29-1|-
CSTPPEEKLFF
TGCAGCACCCCCCCGGAGGAAAAACTGTTTTTT
>TRBD1|TRBJ1-2|TRBV30|-
CASLDREDGYTF
TGTGCCTCGCTGGACAGGGAGGATGGCTACACCTTC
>TRBD1|TRBJ1-3|TRBV2|-
CASRGHRGPSGNTIYF
TGTGCCAGCAGGGGGCACAGGGGGCCCTCTGGAAACACCATATATTTT
>TRBD1|TRBJ1-3|TRBV7-9|-
CASSFRGVTGNTIYF
TGTGCCAGCAGCTTCAGGGGGGTTACTGGAAACACCATATATTTT
>-|TRBJ1-2|TRBV20-1|-
CTTYGGYTF
TGCACCACTTACGGGGGCTACACCTTC
>TRBD2|TRBJ2-1|TRBV5-1|-
CASSLALAGLLHNEQFF
TGCGCCAGCAGCTTGGCCCTAGCGGGTCTCCTTCACAATGAGCAGTTCTTC
>-|TRBJ1-5|TRBV5-6|-
CASSLDGSNQPQHF
TGTGCCAGCAGCTTAGACGGATCCAATCAGCCCCAGCATTTT
>-|TRBJ2-1|TRBV7-8|-
CASSLALVNEQFF
TGTGCCAGCAGCTTAGCGCTAGTTAATGAGCAGTTCTTC
>TRBD1|TRBJ1-1|TRBV29-1|-
CSVSRDRGLLNTEAFF
TGCAGCGTCTCTCGGGACAGGGGGCTTTTGAACACTGAAGCTTTCTTT
>-|TRBJ2-7|TRBV11-2|once
CASSQRYEQYF
TGTGCCAGCAGCCAGCGCTACGAGCAGTACTTC
>-|TRBJ2-6|TRBV28|-
CASSSSFSGANVLTF
TGTGCCAGCAGTTCCAGCTTCTCTGGGGCCAACGTCCTGACTTTC